This record concerns one TCR beta chain sequence. Its matching antigen is unknown. This sample was included in a study of T cell repertoires in cytomegalovirus infection. Study results and caveats: Dominating the ex vivo response were TCR beta clonotypes that were CMV-specific and HLA-C-restricted.

CDR1 is MNHEY, CDR2 SMNVEV, per germline (reference sequence). After removal of 4 bases from V and 0 bases from J, the junction contained 11 bases not matched to a gene. This CDR3 contains 17 residues. MiXCR, run by TCRdb on the reads, gives a single entry per CDR3 protein. The sample lists about 450,000 distinct CDR3 sequences; about 33% were seen once. This chain joins TRBV27 and TRBJ2-5; 7 bases are a match to TRBD1. Input material: PBMCs. The TCR sequence derives from a human donor in good health (CMV status not recorded). Some clones in this sample may be carry-over from other donors' samples. In nucleotides, the CDR3 is TGTGCCAGCAGTTCCTTCCAAGACAGGGATAACCAAGAGACCCAGTACTTC. Translating gives CASSSFQDRDNQETQYF.